This T cell receptor (beta chain) was captured by sequencing in a study of blood T cells in healthy people across ages. Whole-study findings and limits: PBMC samples, being unsorted, prevented any conclusive comparison of naive and antigen-experienced cells.

The use of a sample-barcoded 5' primer and a J-beta primer mix characterized a second PCR of about 7 to 12 cycles. TCRdb reprocessed the 5' RACE reads with MiXCR, giving one entry per CDR3 protein. The table lists about 290,000 distinct CDR3 sequences, roughly 26% of them singletons. To note about this clonotype: The target antigen is unknown.

Specimen: blood. The TCR originated in a woman in her seventies in good health.

In DNA form, the CDR3 reads TGCAGTGCCACCTGGGCAGGGTCGCCCTACGAGCAGTACTTC. Its translation is CSATWAGSPYEQYF. This rearrangement joins TRBV20-1 to TRBJ2-7; D is perhaps TRBD1 (5 bases). Looked up from germline, CDR1 is DFQATT and CDR2 is SNEGSKA (reference sequence). The CDR3 is made up of 14 amino acids. Trimming pared 6 bases from V and 2 bases from J, leaving 17 bases between.